The clone carrying this TCR beta chain was detected only once. This sample is drawn from a study of blood T cell repertoires in COVID-19. Background on the study: Samples taken during acute and convalescent COVID-19 were collected in the United States, Italy and Spain.

Per the study methods: Quantification of nucleated cells was approximated via reference gene primer amplification. Clones were sequenced by immunoSEQ multiplex PCR, and TCRdb holds only the in-frame ones, with some missing. V and J calls and clone size come straight from that table; D and trimming were deduced from the DNA. The top ten hold more than 0.25% of the sample, which has just over 650,000 clones, approximately 90% seen once. The germline CDR1 and CDR2 sequences are SGHAT and FQNNGV. V trimming: 4 bases; J trimming: 3 bases; junction bases outside the gene matches: 4. The CDR3 has 15 residues.

This TCR derives from a woman aged 18-30 years with acute or convalescent COVID-19. The sample consisted of peripheral blood. This chain links TRBV11-2 with TRBJ2-3; 10 positions agree with TRBD2. The CDR3 DNA reads TGTGCCAGCAGCTCCCGGACTAGCGGTACAGATACGCAGTATTTT. Its protein is CASSSRTSGTDTQYF.